This T cell receptor beta chain was captured in a study of cytomegalovirus exposure and HLA in healthy donors. Notes on the study in general: CMV serostatus was the sole immune exposure data available.

For this clone: The antigen is not known.

PCR primers comprised 60 Vbeta and 13 Jbeta primers. Using immunoSEQ multiplex PCR, the repertoire was profiled, and TCRdb retains in-frame clones only, with some absent. This table holds about 60,000 clones, about two thirds found once. Germline V lookup: CDR1 LGHNA, CDR2 YSLEER. Trimming stripped 3 bases from V and 2 bases from J, with 5 bases between. The CDR3 runs to 13 residues. Sequencing was performed on PBMCs. V and J are TRBV4-3 and TRBJ1-5, with a weak D call TRBD1 (5 bases). This clonotype was sampled from an older woman in good health and CMV-seropositive. The CDR3 protein is CASSQTGNQPQHF. In nucleotides, the CDR3 is TGCGCCAGCAGCCAGACAGGCAATCAGCCCCAGCATTTT.